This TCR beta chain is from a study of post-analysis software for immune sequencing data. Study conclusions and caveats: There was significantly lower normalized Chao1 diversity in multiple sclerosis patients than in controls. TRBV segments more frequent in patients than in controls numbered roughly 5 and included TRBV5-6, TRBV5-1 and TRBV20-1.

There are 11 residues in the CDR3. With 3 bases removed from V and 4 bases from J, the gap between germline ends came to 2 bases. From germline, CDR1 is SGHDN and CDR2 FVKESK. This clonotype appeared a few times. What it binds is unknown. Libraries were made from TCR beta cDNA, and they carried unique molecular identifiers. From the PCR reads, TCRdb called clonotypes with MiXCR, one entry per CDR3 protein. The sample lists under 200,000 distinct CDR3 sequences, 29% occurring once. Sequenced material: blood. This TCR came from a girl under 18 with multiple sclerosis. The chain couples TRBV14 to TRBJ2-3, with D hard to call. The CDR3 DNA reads TGTGCCAGCAGCCACTCAGATACGCAGTATTTT. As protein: CASSHSDTQYF.